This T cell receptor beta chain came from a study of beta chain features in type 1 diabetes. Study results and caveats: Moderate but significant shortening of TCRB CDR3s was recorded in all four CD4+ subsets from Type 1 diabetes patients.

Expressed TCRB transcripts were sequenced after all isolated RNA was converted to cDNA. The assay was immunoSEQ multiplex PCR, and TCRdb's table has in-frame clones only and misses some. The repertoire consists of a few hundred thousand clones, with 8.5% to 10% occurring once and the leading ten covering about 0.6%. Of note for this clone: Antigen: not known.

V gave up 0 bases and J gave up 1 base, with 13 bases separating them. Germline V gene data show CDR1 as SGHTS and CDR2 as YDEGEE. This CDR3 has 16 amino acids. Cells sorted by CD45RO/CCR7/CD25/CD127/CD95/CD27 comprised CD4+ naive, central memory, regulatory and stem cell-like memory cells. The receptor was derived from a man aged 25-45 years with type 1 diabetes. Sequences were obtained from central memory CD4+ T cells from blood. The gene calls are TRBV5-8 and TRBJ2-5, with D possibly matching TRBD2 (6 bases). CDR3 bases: TGTGCCAGCAGCTTGGCGGGGCTGGGGGGCCAAGAGACCCAGTACTTC. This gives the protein CASSLAGLGGQETQYF. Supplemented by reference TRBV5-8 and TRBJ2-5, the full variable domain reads EAGVTQSPTHLIKTRGQQATLRCSPISGHTSVYWYQQALGLGLQFLLWYDEGEERNRGNFPPRFSGRQFPNYSSELNVNALELEDSALYLCASSLAGLGGQETQYFGPGTRLLVL.